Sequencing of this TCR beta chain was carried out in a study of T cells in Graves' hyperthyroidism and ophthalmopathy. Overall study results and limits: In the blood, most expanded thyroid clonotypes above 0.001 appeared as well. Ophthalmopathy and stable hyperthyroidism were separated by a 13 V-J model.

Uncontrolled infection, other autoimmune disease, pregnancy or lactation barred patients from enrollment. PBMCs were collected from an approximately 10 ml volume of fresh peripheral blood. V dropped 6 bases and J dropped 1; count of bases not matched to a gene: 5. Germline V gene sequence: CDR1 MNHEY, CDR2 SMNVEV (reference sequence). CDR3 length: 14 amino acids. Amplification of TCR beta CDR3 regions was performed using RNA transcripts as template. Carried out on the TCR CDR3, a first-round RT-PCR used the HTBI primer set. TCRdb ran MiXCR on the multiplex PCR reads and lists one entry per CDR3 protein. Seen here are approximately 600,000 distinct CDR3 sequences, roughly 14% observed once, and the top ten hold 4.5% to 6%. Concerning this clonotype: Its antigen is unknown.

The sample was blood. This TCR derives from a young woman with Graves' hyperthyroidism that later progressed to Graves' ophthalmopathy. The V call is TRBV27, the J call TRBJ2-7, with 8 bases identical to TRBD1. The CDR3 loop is CASSGGQESYEQYF. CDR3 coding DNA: TGTGCCAGCAGCGGGGGACAGGAGTCCTACGAGCAGTACTTC.